This note documents a single T cell receptor beta chain sequence. This sample is drawn from a study of blood T cells in healthy people across ages. A second PCR, run for 7 to 11 cycles, used a sample-barcoded 5' primer plus a J-beta primer mix. TCRdb reprocessed the 5' RACE reads via MiXCR and lists one record per CDR3 protein. The sample lists 600,000 or so distinct CDR3 sequences; more than 45% were seen once. Germline CDR1 is DFQATT and CDR2 is SNEGSKA (reference sequence). This CDR3 comprises 16 residues. V was shortened by 2 bases and J by 1 base, with 17 bases between the two germline ends. The TCR comes from a man older than 75 in good health. The sample consisted of blood. The genes are TRBV20-1 and TRBJ2-5; a possible D gene is TRBD2 (5 bases). The CDR3 nucleotides are TGCAGTGCTAGATCGCTAGCCGATGGGTTCCAAGAGACCCAGTACTTC. Translating gives CSARSLADGFQETQYF.